The clone carrying this T cell receptor (beta chain) was counted at least ten times. Documented time point: newly diagnosed GD, antithyroid drugs for less than 3 months. PBMC-extracted RNA yielded the TCR library. The sample is drawn from a study of regulatory T cells in long-lasting Graves disease. Arm-PCR of CDR3 regions and iRepertoire HTBI primers were used to build TCR beta libraries. TCRdb reanalysed the multiplex PCR reads using MiXCR and keeps one entry per CDR3 protein. This table holds a few hundred thousand distinct CDR3 sequences, about a sixth found once. The germline V gene has CDR1 MDHEN and CDR2 SYDVKM. The CDR3 spans 12 residues. V dropped 6 bases and J dropped 3 bases, with 9 bases sitting between them. The sample also formed part of further work on T cells in Graves' hyperthyroidism and ophthalmopathy.

The chain carries TRBV28 and TRBJ2-7; D gene unclear. This clonotype originated in a woman younger than 30 with Graves disease. Sequencing used peripheral blood mononuclear cells (PBMCs), obtained at new diagnosis, from a patient treated with antithyroid drugs. CDR3 bases: TGTGCCAGCAGGGAGACATACTACGAGCAGTACTTC. It translates to CASRETYYEQYF. The full variable domain, its missing parts supplied by reference TRBV28 and TRBJ2-7, is DVKVTQSSRYLVKRTGEKVFLECVQDMDHENMFWYRQDPGLGLRLIYFSYDVKMKEKGDIPEGYSVSREKKERFSLILESASTNQTSMYLCASRETYYEQYFGPGTRLTVT.